The 24 T cell receptor beta chains reported below all come from one sample, sequenced in a study of human T cells and chemical hapten exposure. The sample's time point: patch test 2, 6 weeks after DPC sensitization. Treatment described: therapeutic diphenylcyclopropenone sensitization with weekly scalp DPC. Each CDR3 protein is one row after TCRdb ran MiXCR on the RACE reads. In the table there are about 40,000 distinct CDR3 sequences, about 3.5% of which are singletons. Specimen: whole blood, collected in connection with sensitization to the hapten diphenylcyclopropenone (DPC). The source of these receptors is a man aged 35-49 years with alopecia areata. Some clones in this sample may be carry-over from other donors' samples.

V and J are TRBV7-2 and TRBJ1-4; D might be TRBD1 (5 bases). Trimming removed 3 bases at V and 10 bases at J, with 12 bases between. Germline V gives CDR1 SGHTA, CDR2 FQGNSA. The CDR3 contains 13 residues. The CDR3 sequence is CASSLDILGKLFF. The CDR3 DNA is TGTGCCAGCAGCTTGGACATTTTGGGAAAACTGTTTTTT.

This clonotype was detected ten times or more. The chain employs TRBV13 and TRBJ2-1; TRBD1 matches at 7 bases. This CDR3 spans 13 amino acids. Germline V gene lookup returns CDR1 PRHDT and CDR2 FYEKMQ (reference sequence). With 5 bases clipped from V and 7 bases from J, the junction kept 5 bases outside the gene matches. The CDR3 loop is CASSTGTENEQFF. The CDR3 DNA is TGTGCCAGCAGCACCGGGACAGAAAATGAGCAGTTCTTC.

This clonotype was found many times. J is TRBJ2-1 and V is TRBV28; 9 bases align to TRBD1. Trimming at V came to 5 bases and at J to 4 bases, leaving 9 bases not matched to a gene. The CDR3 covers 16 residues. CDR1 is MDHEN and CDR2 is SYDVKM in the germline V gene. The CDR3 sequence is CASSISPGQGYNEQFF. The DNA of the CDR3 is TGTGCCAGCAGTATCTCACCGGGACAGGGATACAATGAGCAGTTCTTC.

This clonotype was recorded many times. This chain links TRBV6-2 or TRBV6-3 with TRBJ2-3; 8 bases are shared with TRBD2. The CDR3 has 16 amino acids. Germline assignment: CDR1 MNHEY and CDR2 SVGEGT. The junction had 5 bases not matched to a gene; V was cut back by 2 bases and J by 1 base. CDR3 amino acids: CASSYVSGGRTDTQYF. CDR3 coding DNA: TGTGCCAGCAGTTACGTTTCGGGAGGGCGCACAGATACGCAGTATTTT.

This clonotype came up many times. Written as DNA, the CDR3 is TGTGCCAGCAGCCGTAGTGGCGGGAGGGAGGAGACCCAGTACTTC. This gives the protein CASSRSGGREETQYF. This chain links TRBV5-4 with TRBJ2-5; 9 bases fit TRBD2. The trim removed 4 bases at V and 5 bases at J, leaving 9 bases unmatched. Germline CDR1 is SGHNT and CDR2 is YYREEE (reference sequence). CDR3 size: 15 residues.

This clonotype was picked up many times. The V call is TRBV6-6, the J call TRBJ1-5, with no clear D. The CDR3 consists of 14 residues. The ends were cut back, 6 bases at V and 0 bases at J, with 9 bases in the middle. The V gene's germline CDR1 is MNHNY and CDR2 SVGAGI (reference sequence). The CDR3 coding sequence is TGTGCCAGCAGCCCGTTTGATAGCAATCAGCCCCAGCATTTT. Translated: CASSPFDSNQPQHF.

In the case of this clonotype: Its ends do not fully match the called genes, so a read error is possible. The chain has TRBV29-1 and TRBJ2-1, with 8 bases aligning to TRBD1. Germline V gene sequence: CDR1 SQVTM, CDR2 ANQGSEA. This CDR3 spans 10 amino acids. CDR3 residues: CSVEGQGLVF. Written as DNA, the CDR3 is TGCAGCGTTGAAGGACAGGGGTTGGTCTTC.

This clonotype came up many times. This sequence joins TRBV27 and TRBJ2-3; D not resolved. Germline CDR1 MNHEY, CDR2 SMNVEV (reference sequence). Trimming took off 0 bases at V and 2 bases at J, with 6 bases between the two ends. The CDR3 has 14 amino acids. The CDR3 DNA reads TGTGCCAGCAGTTTATCGACCTACACAGATACGCAGTATTTT. Protein: CASSLSTYTDTQYF.

This clonotype has only a few counts. This chain uses TRBV5-1 with TRBJ1-1, with D tentatively TRBD1 (5 bases). This CDR3 region has 15 residues. The germline V gene encodes CDR1 SGHRS and CDR2 YFSETQ. V gave up 6 bases and J gave up 3 bases, with 18 bases separating them. The CDR3 region is CASTRDGAWDTEAFF. The DNA for the CDR3 is TGCGCCAGCACCCGGGACGGGGCTTGGGACACTGAAGCTTTCTTT. The full variable domain, in which reference TRBV5-1 and TRBJ1-1 provide the parts outside the CDR3, is KAGVTQTPRYLIKTRGQQVTLSCSPISGHRSVSWYQQTPGQGLQFLFEYFSETQRNKGNFPGRFSGRQFSNSRSEMNVSTLELGDSALYLCASTRDGAWDTEAFFGQGTRLTVV.

This clonotype has a count of ten or more. The V call is TRBV5-1, the J call TRBJ2-6, with a possible D match to TRBD1 (5 bases). Trimming pared 5 bases from V and 0 bases from J, leaving 21 bases between. There are 19 residues in the CDR3. Germline lookup yields CDR1 SGHRS and CDR2 YFSETQ. CDR3 protein: CASRQELAVPISGANVLTF. In DNA, the CDR3 is TGCGCCAGCAGACAGGAGTTGGCGGTCCCAATCTCTGGGGCCAACGTCCTGACTTTC.

Only a few counts were recorded for this clonotype. The CDR3 loop reads CASSQVSGSTDTQYF. CDR3 nucleotides: TGTGCCAGCAGCCAAGTGAGCGGTAGCACAGATACGCAGTATTTT. J is TRBJ2-3 and V is TRBV3-1; D perhaps matches TRBD2 (5 bases). Germline loops: CDR1 LGHDT, CDR2 YNNKEL (reference sequence). Trimming stripped 1 base from V and 0 bases from J, with 8 bases between. This CDR3 region has 15 residues.

This clonotype has ten or more counts. The J gene is TRBJ2-3, the V gene TRBV20-1; 13 bases align to TRBD2. Germline lookup yields CDR1 DFQATT and CDR2 SNEGSKA (reference sequence). The V and J ends lost 0 bases and 0 bases, in that order; junction bases with no gene match: 15. This CDR3 comprises 21 residues. CDR3 region: CSARDRVPWGTSGTSTDTQYF. CDR3 coding DNA: TGCAGTGCTAGAGATAGGGTCCCCTGGGGGACTAGCGGGACTAGCACAGATACGCAGTATTTT.

This clonotype was counted at least ten times. V usage is TRBV28 and J usage is TRBJ2-7; D call uncertain. This CDR3 has 12 residues. The ends were cut back, 9 bases at V and 1 base at J, with 10 bases in the middle. Germline CDR1 and CDR2: MDHEN and SYDVKM. The CDR3 DNA sequence: TGTGCCAGTCAGACACGGTCCTACGAGCAGTACTTC. As protein: CASQTRSYEQYF.

The J gene is TRBJ2-2, the V gene TRBV7-9; the D gene is possibly TRBD1 (5 bases). Germline assignment: CDR1 SEHNR and CDR2 FQNEAQ (reference sequence). The ends were cut back, 2 bases at V and 7 bases at J, with 11 bases in the middle. The CDR3 has 14 amino acids. The CDR3 DNA reads TGTGCCAGCAGCTTACTAGGGGCCGTCGGGGAGCTGTTTTTT. It codes for CASSLLGAVGELFF.

This clonotype has ten or more counts. V is TRBV9 and J is TRBJ2-5; D is unclear. Deletions cut 4 bases from V and 1 base from J, with 8 bases between. Per the germline V gene, CDR1 is SGDLS and CDR2 is YYNGEE. This CDR3 has 13 amino acids. The CDR3 sequence is CASSLRGQETQYF. CDR3 nucleotides: TGTGCCAGCAGCCTCCGAGGCCAAGAGACCCAGTACTTC.

This clonotype was picked up many times. As DNA, the CDR3 is TGCAGTGCCCCCCCGGAGGGGGGAGCCTACGAGCAGTACTTC. It translates to CSAPPEGGAYEQYF. This rearrangement joins TRBV20-1 to TRBJ2-7; D could derive from TRBD1 or TRBD2 (6 bases each). V gave up 6 bases and J gave up 2 bases, with 17 bases separating them. The CDR3 length is 14 residues. Per the germline V gene, CDR1 is DFQATT and CDR2 is SNEGSKA (reference sequence).

This clonotype was recorded at least ten times. DNA for the CDR3: TGTGCCAGCAGTTTACCAGGGAGCTCCTACGAGCAGTACTTC. This codes for CASSLPGSSYEQYF. The chain is built from TRBV12-3 or TRBV12-4 and TRBJ2-7; the D call may be TRBD1 or TRBD2 (5 bases each). Between the trimmed V and J ends, which lost 2 bases and 0 bases, there was a span of 8 bases. The CDR3 has 14 residues.

This clonotype was observed at least ten times. This chain joins TRBV28 and TRBJ1-1, with 7 positions matching TRBD1. The CDR3 has 15 amino acids. The V and J ends lost 2 bases and 1 base, in that order; junction bases with no gene match: 4. The germline V gene encodes CDR1 MDHEN and CDR2 SYDVKM. As DNA, the CDR3 is TGTGCCAGCAGTTTAAGGGGGCATCAGAACACTGAAGCTTTCTTT. Translated, it gives CASSLRGHQNTEAFF.

Ten or more counts support this clonotype. CDR3 loop: CSASLLGWTGRGADTEAFF. CDR3 bases: TGCAGTGCTAGTTTATTAGGCTGGACTGGGCGGGGGGCAGACACTGAAGCTTTCTTT. The chain joins TRBV20-1 to TRBJ1-1, with D maybe TRBD1 (6 bases). CDR1 is DFQATT and CDR2 is SNEGSKA in the germline V gene (reference sequence). V was clipped by 3 bases and J by 3 bases, with 29 bases between them. This CDR3 comprises 19 residues.

This clonotype was detected ten times or more. The chain couples TRBV28 to TRBJ2-3, with D unclear. The CDR3 consists of 13 residues. The germline V and J ends were trimmed by 5 bases and 0 bases, with 6 bases remaining between them. Germline V gene sequence: CDR1 MDHEN, CDR2 SYDVKM. The CDR3 DNA is TGTGCCAGCAGTATACCGAGCACAGATACGCAGTATTTT. This encodes CASSIPSTDTQYF. The whole variable domain, filled in from reference TRBV28 and TRBJ2-3, reads DVKVTQSSRYLVKRTGEKVFLECVQDMDHENMFWYRQDPGLGLRLIYFSYDVKMKEKGDIPEGYSVSREKKERFSLILESASTNQTSMYLCASSIPSTDTQYFGPGTRLTVL.

This clonotype was seen repeatedly, ten times or more. The CDR3 DNA is TGTGCCAGCAGCTTAACGACGGGGTACGAGCAGTACTTC. Residues: CASSLTTGYEQYF. The chain is built from TRBV7-2 and TRBJ2-7, with D perhaps TRBD2 (5 bases). Trimming took off 2 bases at V and 4 bases at J, with 9 bases between the two ends. The CDR3 consists of 13 residues. From germline, CDR1 is SGHTA and CDR2 FQGNSA.

This clonotype was seen repeatedly, ten times or more. The CDR3 coding sequence is TGCAGTGCTAGAAACCCAAGATCCTACTACGAGCAGTACTTC. Its translation is CSARNPRSYYEQYF. The chain joins TRBV20-1 to TRBJ2-7; no reliable D call. Germline-derived CDR1 and CDR2 are DFQATT and SNEGSKA (reference sequence). This CDR3 is built from 14 residues. Deletions cut 2 bases from V and 3 bases from J, with 14 bases between.

The DNA for the CDR3 is TGCGCCAGCAGCATTAACACAGGGGCTGGGGCCAACGTCCTGACTTTC. It encodes CASSINTGAGANVLTF. The chain uses TRBV5-1 and TRBJ2-6; TRBD1 matches 7 bases. From germline, CDR1 is SGHRS and CDR2 YFSETQ. This CDR3 region has 16 residues. The J segment lost 2 bases and the V segment lost 4 bases, leaving 6 bases of the junction unmatched.

This clonotype was counted many times. V usage is TRBV6-6 and J usage is TRBJ1-1; a weak D match, TRBD1 (6 bases). The CDR3 contains 14 residues. Germline assignment: CDR1 MNHNY and CDR2 SVGAGI (reference sequence). With 0 bases removed from V and 4 bases from J, the gap between germline ends came to 9 bases. The CDR3 here is CASSYSVQGTEAFF. The CDR3 nucleotides read TGTGCCAGCAGTTACTCCGTACAGGGCACTGAAGCTTTCTTT.